Presented here are 2 T cell receptor beta chains from one specimen sequenced in a study of shared clonotypes between healthy human individuals. As defined, naive CD8 cells were CD45RO-negative and positively selected for CCR7, with terminally differentiated effector memory CD45RA+ cells excluded. The table came from immunoSEQ multiplex PCR; TCRdb's copy has only in-frame clones and leaves some out. Here the sample spans about 2.1 million clones, over 85% being singletons. Sequencing input: naive CD8+ T cells from PBMCs. These receptor sequences come from a man between 18 and 35 years old in good health. Some clones in this sample may be carry-over from other donors' samples.

On this clone itself: This same CDR3 is encoded by further DNA sequences in the sample. This chain joins TRBV5-1 and TRBJ2-7; 10 bases align to TRBD1. The CDR3 length is 14 residues. The germline CDR1 and CDR2 sequences are SGHRS and YFSETQ. V lost 4 bases to trimming and J lost 3 bases; unmatched junction nucleotides: 4. The CDR3 DNA follows: TGCGCCAGCAGCAAAGGGACAGGGGTCTACGAGCAGTACTTC. Translation: CASSKGTGVYEQYF.

This clone came up a few times. V and J are TRBV15 and TRBJ1-1; no clear D. V dropped 3 bases and J dropped 4 bases, with 12 bases sitting between them. Per germline, CDR1 LNHNV and CDR2 YYDKDF (reference sequence). This CDR3 contains 14 residues. The CDR3 DNA is TGTGCCACCAGCAGTCGGACGTCGGGCACTGAAGCTTTCTTT. This translates into CATSSRTSGTEAFF.